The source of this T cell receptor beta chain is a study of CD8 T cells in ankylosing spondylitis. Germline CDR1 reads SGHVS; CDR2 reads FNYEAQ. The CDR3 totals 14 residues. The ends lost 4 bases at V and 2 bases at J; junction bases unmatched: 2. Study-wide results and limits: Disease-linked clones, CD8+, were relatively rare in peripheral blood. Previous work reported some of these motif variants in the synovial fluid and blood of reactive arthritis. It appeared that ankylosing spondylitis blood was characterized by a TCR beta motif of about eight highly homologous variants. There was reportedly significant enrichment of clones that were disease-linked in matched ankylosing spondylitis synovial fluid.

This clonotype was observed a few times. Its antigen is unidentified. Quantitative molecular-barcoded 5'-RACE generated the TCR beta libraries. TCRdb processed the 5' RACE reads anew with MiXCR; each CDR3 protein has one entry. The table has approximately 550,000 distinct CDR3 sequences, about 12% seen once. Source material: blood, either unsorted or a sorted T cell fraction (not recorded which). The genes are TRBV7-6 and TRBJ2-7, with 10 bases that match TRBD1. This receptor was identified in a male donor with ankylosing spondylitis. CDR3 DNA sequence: TGTGCCAGCAGCTCGGGACAGGGGACCTACGAGCAGTACTTC. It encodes CASSSGQGTYEQYF.